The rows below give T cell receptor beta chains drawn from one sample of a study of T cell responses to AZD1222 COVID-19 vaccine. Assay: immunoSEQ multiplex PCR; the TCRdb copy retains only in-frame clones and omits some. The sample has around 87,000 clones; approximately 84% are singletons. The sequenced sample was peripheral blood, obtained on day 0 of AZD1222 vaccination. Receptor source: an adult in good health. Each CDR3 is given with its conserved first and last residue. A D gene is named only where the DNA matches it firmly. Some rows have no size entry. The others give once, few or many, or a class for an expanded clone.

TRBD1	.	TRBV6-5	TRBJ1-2	TGTGCCAGCAGCCCCAGACAGGGGGCCGGCTATGGCTACACCTTC	CASSPRQGAGYGYTF
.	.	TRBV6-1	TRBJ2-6	TGTGCCAGCAGTGTTACCGGGACGGCCAGCGGAGCCAACGTCCTGACTTTC	CASSVTGTASGANVLTF
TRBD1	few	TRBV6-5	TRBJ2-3	TGTGCCAGCAGTTACGGGACAGGAGATATTTACAAGTATTTT	CASSYGTGDIYKYF
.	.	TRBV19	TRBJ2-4	TGTGCCAGTAGTGATCAGGGAGCCAAAAACATTCAGTACTTC	CASSDQGAKNIQYF
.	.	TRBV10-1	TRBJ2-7	TGCGCCAGCAGTGGGGACGGGAGAATCAACGAGCAGTACTTC	CASSGDGRINEQYF
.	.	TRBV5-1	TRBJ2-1	TGCGCCAGCAGCTTGCCGGGACTGGGCGACAATGAGCAGTTCTTC	CASSLPGLGDNEQFF
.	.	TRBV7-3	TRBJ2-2	TGTGCCAGCAGCTTCGGGGTTAACACCGGGGAGCTGTTTTTT	CASSFGVNTGELFF
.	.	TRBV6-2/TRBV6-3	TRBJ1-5	TGTGCCAGCAGCGATAGCAATCAGCCCCAGCATTTT	CASSDSNQPQHF
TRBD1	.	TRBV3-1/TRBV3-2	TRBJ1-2	TGTGCCAGCAGCCAGGCCCAGGGGGCCTACACCTTC	CASSQAQGAYTF
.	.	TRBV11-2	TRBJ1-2	TGTGCCAGCAGTGGTGGGACTACCTATGGCTACACCTTC	CASSGGTTYGYTF
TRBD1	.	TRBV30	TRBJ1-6	TGTGCCTGGAGGCCGGGACAGGGGTATTCACCCCTCCACTTT	CAWRPGQGYSPLHF
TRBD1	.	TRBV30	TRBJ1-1	TGTGCCTGGAGTCTCGCCTGGGACAGGGGGAGGCCTGAAGCTTTCTTT	CAWSLAWDRGRPEAFF
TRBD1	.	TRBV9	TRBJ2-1	TGTGCCAGCAGCGTAGCGGACAGGGGGGGATACAATGAGCAGTTCTTC	CASSVADRGGYNEQFF
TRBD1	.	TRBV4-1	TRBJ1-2	TGCGCCAGCAGCCGGGGACAGGGGCCCGATCTCTATGGCTACACCTTC	CASSRGQGPDLYGYTF
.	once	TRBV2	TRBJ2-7	TGTGCCAGCAAGGGGAACAGAGATTACGAGCAGTACTTC	CASKGNRDYEQYF